Sequencing of this T cell receptor beta chain was carried out in a study of T-cell memory formation after mild COVID-19 (dated by TCRdb to the early 2020s). In the study overall: TCR sequence clusters from the two donors were found to be largely donor specific. The cohort comprised two young, previously healthy adult volunteers, one female and one male. In two donors, T-cell clones that expanded and contracted after mild COVID-19 were tracked by sequencing TCRalpha and TCRbeta repertoires over time. The study at large found these results: Whether the second-wave clones peaking on day 37 were SARS-CoV-2 specific was not confirmed. Contracting CD4+ clones were located mainly in the CM and EM memory subsets, whereas CD8+ clones were found to be enriched in EMRA. From day 15 to 85, contracting clones showed balanced CD4/CD8 phenotypes, whereas a second wave of clones that expanded from day 15 to 37 leaned towards CD4+. Only a couple of mild cases were covered by the study, and larger cohorts that include severe cases with pre-infection samples were considered necessary. Some responding clones were detected in pre-infection memory, which suggested that pre-existing cross-reactive memory T cells had joined the SARS-CoV-2 response.

Inclusive of the bounding cysteine and phenylalanine, the CDR3 is 16 residues long. This entry keeps only the CDR3 DNA: 48 bases, framed from base 1. The germline V gene yields SQVTM for CDR1 and ANQGSEA for CDR2. After removal of 0 bases from V and 5 bases from J, the junction retains 11 bases not matched to a gene. In the case of this clonotype: Its antigen has not been determined. Qualities for individual bases were not recorded, and no much larger clone is one base off.

Ficoll-Paque density gradient centrifugation was used to isolate PBMCs. Sequencing took place on an Illumina NovaSeq 6000. Using 5'RACE with constant-segment primers, TCRalpha and TCRbeta cDNA libraries were constructed, with sample barcodes and unique molecular identifiers added in the process. Trizol reagent was used to extract RNA from every sample. Library amplification was performed in two PCR steps, and a second sample barcode and Illumina TruSeq adapters were introduced in the second step. Libraries were sequenced on an Illumina NovaSeq with 2 x 150 bp paired-end reads. Regarding the original processing steps: The reads were demultiplexed and collapsed into UMI-guided consensus sequences using migec v1.2.7. With mixcr v2.1.11, UMI consensuses were aligned to TRA and TRB V and J templates and assembled into clonotypes. Expanded or contracted clonotypes were those called significant by both edgeR and NoisET, with noise models trained on biological replicates. For edgeR calls, the thresholds were a false discovery rate-adjusted p below 0.01 and a log2 fold-change of 1. PCA with hierarchical clustering of max-normalized trajectories of the 1000 most abundant clonotypes was used as exploratory dynamics analysis. Each responding clone was given a CD4 or CD8 phenotype based on the CD4+ and CD8+ repertoires, which had been sequenced separately. TCRdb cleaned the public reads at Q25 with fastp, built clones with MiXCR and kept in-frame beta chains. Entries are consolidated by CDR3 protein sequence, retaining the most common genes and DNA. The V and J calls follow TCRdb's processing rather than the paper's. This sample has fewer than 95,000 distinct CDR3 sequences in its table, and roughly 16% of those were observed once. 39% of the sample belongs to the ten largest clones.

The TCR sequence derives from a man aged 18 to 29 who had mild COVID-19 (a few samples of this study predate the infection). The sample titles of this study are shuffled in the database, so cell type and time point are left out; the donor was told from shared clones. The sample was PBMCs or a T cell subset sorted from them (not recorded which). The chain joins TRBV29-1 to TRBJ2-7; the central 9 bases match TRBD1. The nucleotides are TGCAGCGTTGAAGACTCAGCCGGGACAGGGAACAACGAGCAGTACTTC. Translated, this gives CSVEDSAGTGNNEQYF.